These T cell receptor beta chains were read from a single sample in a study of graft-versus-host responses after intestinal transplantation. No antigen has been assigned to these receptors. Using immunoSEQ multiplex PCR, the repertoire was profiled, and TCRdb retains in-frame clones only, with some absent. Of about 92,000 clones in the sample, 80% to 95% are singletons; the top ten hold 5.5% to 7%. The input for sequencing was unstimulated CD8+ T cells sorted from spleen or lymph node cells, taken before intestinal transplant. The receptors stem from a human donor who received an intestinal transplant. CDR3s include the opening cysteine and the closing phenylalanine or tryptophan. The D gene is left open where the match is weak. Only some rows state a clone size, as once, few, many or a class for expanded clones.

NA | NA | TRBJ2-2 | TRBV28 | TGTGCCAGCAGTCTTGGGGAAGTCCCGAACACCGGGGAGCTGTTTTTT | CASSLGEVPNTGELFF
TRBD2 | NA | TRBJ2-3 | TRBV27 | TGTGCCAGCACGACTAGCGGGGCCACAGATACGCAGTATTTT | CASTTSGATDTQYF
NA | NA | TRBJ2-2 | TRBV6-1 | TGTGCCAGCAGTGGAAGCAAAAATGCCGGGGAGCTGTTTTTT | CASSGSKNAGELFF
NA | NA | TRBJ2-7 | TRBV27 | TGTGCCAGCAGTTTTGGGGCCAGCTACGAGCAGTACTTC | CASSFGASYEQYF
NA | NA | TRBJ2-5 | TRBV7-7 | TGTGCCAGCAGCCCAGTTCCCGGCAACCAAGAGACCCAGTACTTC | CASSPVPGNQETQYF
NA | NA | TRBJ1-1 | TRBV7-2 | TGTGCCAGCAGCTTTTCGTCTTGGCAGGTAGACACTGAAGCTTTCTTT | CASSFSSWQVDTEAFF
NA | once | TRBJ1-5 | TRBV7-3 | TGTGCCAGCAGCTGGGACAACAATCAGCCCCAGCATTTT | CASSWDNNQPQHF
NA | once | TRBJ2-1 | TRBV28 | TGTGCCAGCAGCCTACATACCGGTAGCTACAATGAGCAGTTCTTC | CASSLHTGSYNEQFF
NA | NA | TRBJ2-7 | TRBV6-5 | TGTGCCAGCAGTCCCCTAGACGGGTCGAGCTACGAGCAGTACTTC | CASSPLDGSSYEQYF
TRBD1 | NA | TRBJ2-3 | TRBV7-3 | TGTGCCAGCAGCTTACATCTAGGACAGGGGCAAGCTTTT | CASSLHLGQGQAF
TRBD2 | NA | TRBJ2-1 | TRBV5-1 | TGCGCCAGCAGCCATACACAGGGGTTTGAGGCGGGAGGGGTTAACAATGAGCAGTTCTTC | CASSHTQGFEAGGVNNEQFF
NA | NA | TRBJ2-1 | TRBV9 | TGTGCCAGCAGCCCACGGGGCAGGGGAGGGCACAATGAGCAGTTCTTC | CASSPRGRGGHNEQFF
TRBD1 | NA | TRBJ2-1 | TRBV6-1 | TGTGCCAGCAGTGCGGGACAGCAGATCTACAATGAGCAGTTCTTC | CASSAGQQIYNEQFF
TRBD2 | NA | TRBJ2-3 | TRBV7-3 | TGTGCCAGCAGCACCCTAGCGGGGGTATTAGACACAGATACGCAGTATTTT | CASSTLAGVLDTDTQYF
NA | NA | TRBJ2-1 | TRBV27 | TGTGCCAGCAGTTTGGGGGAGGCCTACAATGAGCAGTTCTTC | CASSLGEAYNEQFF
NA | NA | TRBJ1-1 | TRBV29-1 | TGCAGCGGAGTCCCCCGAGACAGACGCGCGGACACTGAAGCTTTCTTT | CSGVPRDRRADTEAFF
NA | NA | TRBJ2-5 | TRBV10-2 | TGCGCCAGCAGTGAGTCAGGAGAGACCCAGTACTTC | CASSESGETQYF
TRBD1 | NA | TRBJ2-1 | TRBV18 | TGTGCCAGCTCACCGAAAGGACAGGGGGAGCATGAGCAGTTCTTC | CASSPKGQGEHEQFF